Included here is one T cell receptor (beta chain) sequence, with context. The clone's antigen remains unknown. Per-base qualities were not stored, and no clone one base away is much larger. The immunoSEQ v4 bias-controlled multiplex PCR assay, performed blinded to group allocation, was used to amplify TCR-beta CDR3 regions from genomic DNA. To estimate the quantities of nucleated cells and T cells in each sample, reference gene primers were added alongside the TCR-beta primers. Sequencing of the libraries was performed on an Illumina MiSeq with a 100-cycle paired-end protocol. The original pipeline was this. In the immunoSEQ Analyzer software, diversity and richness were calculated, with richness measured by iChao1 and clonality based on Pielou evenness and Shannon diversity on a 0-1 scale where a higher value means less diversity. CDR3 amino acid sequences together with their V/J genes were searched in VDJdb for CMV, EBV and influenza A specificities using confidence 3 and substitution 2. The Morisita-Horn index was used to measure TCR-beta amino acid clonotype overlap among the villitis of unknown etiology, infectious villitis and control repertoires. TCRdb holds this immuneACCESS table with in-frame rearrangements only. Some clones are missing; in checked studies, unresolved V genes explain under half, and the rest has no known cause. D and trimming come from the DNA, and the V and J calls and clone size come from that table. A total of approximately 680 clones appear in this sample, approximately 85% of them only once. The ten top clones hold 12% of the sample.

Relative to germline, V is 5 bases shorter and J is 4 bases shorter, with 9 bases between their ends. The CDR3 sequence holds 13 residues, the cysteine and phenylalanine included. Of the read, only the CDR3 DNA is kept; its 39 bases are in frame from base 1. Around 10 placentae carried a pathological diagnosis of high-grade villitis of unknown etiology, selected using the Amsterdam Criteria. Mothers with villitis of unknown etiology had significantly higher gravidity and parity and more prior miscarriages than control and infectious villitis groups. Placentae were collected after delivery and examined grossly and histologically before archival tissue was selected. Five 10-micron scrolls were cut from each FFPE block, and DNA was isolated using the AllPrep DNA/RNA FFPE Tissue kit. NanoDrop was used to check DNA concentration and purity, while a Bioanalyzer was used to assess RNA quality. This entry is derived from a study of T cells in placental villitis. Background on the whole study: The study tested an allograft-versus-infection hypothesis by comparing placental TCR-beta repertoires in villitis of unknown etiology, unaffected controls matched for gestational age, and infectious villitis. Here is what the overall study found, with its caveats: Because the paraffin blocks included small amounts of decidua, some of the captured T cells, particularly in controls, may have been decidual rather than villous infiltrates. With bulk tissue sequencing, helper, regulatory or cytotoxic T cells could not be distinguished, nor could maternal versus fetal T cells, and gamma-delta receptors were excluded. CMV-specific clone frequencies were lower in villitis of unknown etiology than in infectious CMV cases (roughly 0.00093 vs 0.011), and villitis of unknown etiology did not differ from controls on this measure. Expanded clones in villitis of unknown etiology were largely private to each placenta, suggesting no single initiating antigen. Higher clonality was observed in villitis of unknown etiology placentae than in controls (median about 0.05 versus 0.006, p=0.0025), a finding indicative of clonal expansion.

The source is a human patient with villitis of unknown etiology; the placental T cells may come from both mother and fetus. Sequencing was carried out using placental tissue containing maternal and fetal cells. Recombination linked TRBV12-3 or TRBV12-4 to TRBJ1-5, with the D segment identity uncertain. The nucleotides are TGTGCCAGCAGTGCGTCCGGGAATCAGCCCCAGCATTTT. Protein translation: CASSASGNQPQHF.